This T cell receptor (beta chain) appears in the sequencing data of a study of cytomegalovirus exposure and HLA in healthy donors. Notes on this clone: No antigen is known for it.

This CDR3 region has 12 residues. From germline, CDR1 is SGHAT and CDR2 FQNNGV. Trimming stripped 5 bases from V and 5 bases from J, with 6 bases between. PCR amplification relied on 60 Vbeta primers (plus 13 Jbeta primers). Assay used: immunoSEQ multiplex PCR; TCRdb lists only in-frame clones, some missing. Of about 180,000 clones listed, roughly 82% were seen once; the top ten hold more than 1.5%. Study-level points and caveats: Immune exposure was documented only through CMV serostatus.

What was sequenced was PBMCs. This clonotype was obtained from a man between 40 and 49 years old in good health and CMV-seronegative. The chain uses TRBV11-2 and TRBJ2-2, with D possibly matching TRBD2 (5 bases). The CDR3 DNA reads as TGTGCCAGCAGCCGGAGGACCGGGGAGCTGTTTTTT. This gives the protein CASSRRTGELFF.